The 26 T cell receptor beta chains presented below share a single source sample, sequenced in a study of T cells in Graves' hyperthyroidism and ophthalmopathy (dated by TCRdb to the late 2010s). The library relied on multiplex PCR. The data were produced on an Illumina HiSeq 2000. The TCR beta CDR3 regions were amplified from the RNA transcripts. The first round of RT-PCR for the TCR CDR3 was performed with the HTBI primer set and the Qiagen OneStep RT-PCR kit. The public reads were quality trimmed at Q25 with fastp and then assembled into clones with MiXCR by TCRdb, keeping productive beta chains. Rows merge per CDR3 protein into single entries with the most common DNA and genes. The sample table shows around 210,000 distinct CDR3 sequences, and less than 20% are seen once. Roughly 50% of the sample goes to the ten largest clones. Source material: blood. These receptors were obtained from a woman between 50 and 59 years old with Graves' hyperthyroidism.

This chain joins TRBV30 and TRBJ1-3; a possible D gene is TRBD1 (5 bases). The CDR3 runs 13 residues. Germline CDR1 is GTSNPN and CDR2 is SVGIG (reference sequence). Deletions cut 3 bases from V and 1 base from J, with 7 bases between. CDR3 nucleotide sequence: TGTGCCTGGAGGACAGCGTCTGGAAACACCATATATTTT. It translates to CAWRTASGNTIYF.

The rearrangement uses TRBV14 and TRBJ2-3; TRBD2 aligns across 12 bases. V gave up 0 bases and J gave up 2 bases; unmatched junction bases: 6. Germline V lookup: CDR1 SGHDN, CDR2 FVKESK. The CDR3 is 18 amino acids. The CDR3 nucleotides are TGTGCCAGCAGCCAAGACCCAGGACTAGCGGGACCCACAGATACGCAGTATTTT. Translation gives CASSQDPGLAGPTDTQYF.

This clonotype has ten or more counts. The rearrangement links TRBV20-1 to TRBJ1-1; D is undetermined. The CDR3 consists of 16 residues. CDR1 DFQATT and CDR2 SNEGSKA come from the germline V gene (reference sequence). Deletions cut 4 bases from V and 1 base from J, with 19 bases between. The CDR3 is CSAKRLSRVPNTEAFF. The CDR3 DNA is TGCAGTGCTAAGAGGTTGAGTAGGGTGCCGAACACTGAAGCTTTCTTT.

The chain uses TRBV2 and TRBJ2-6; no definite D call. The CDR3 has 17 amino acids. In germline, CDR1 is SNHLY, CDR2 FYNNEI. V was clipped by 5 bases and J by 0 bases, with 14 bases between them. CDR3 nucleotide sequence: TGTGCCAGCAGTCTAAAGCCTCCTGGCTCTGGGGCCAACGTCCTGACTTTC. Amino acid sequence: CASSLKPPGSGANVLTF.

This chain links TRBV9 with TRBJ2-1; D possibly corresponds to TRBD2 (6 bases). CDR3 length equals 14 residues. CDR1 and CDR2 (germline): SGDLS, YYNGEE. The germline V and J ends were trimmed by 4 bases and 7 bases, with 15 bases remaining between them. For the CDR3, the DNA is TGTGCCAGCAGCTCGAGACTAGTCTTGAATGAGCAGTTCTTC. It translates to CASSSRLVLNEQFF.

This clonotype has ten or more counts. This chain links TRBV7-2 with TRBJ2-7; the D gene is possibly TRBD2 (6 bases). V was pared by 5 bases and J by 5 bases, with 16 bases between. CDR3 length: 14 amino acids. Germline V gene lookup returns CDR1 SGHTA and CDR2 FQGNSA. CDR3 DNA: TGTGCCAGCAGCCCACGGGGGAGCAGGAACGAGCAGTACTTC. This codes for CASSPRGSRNEQYF.

This clonotype was observed at least ten times. This rearrangement joins TRBV20-1 to TRBJ1-3, with D unclear. Trimming left V 1 base short and J 3 bases short, with 4 bases between. Looked up from germline, CDR1 is DFQATT and CDR2 is SNEGSKA (reference sequence). This CDR3 region has 12 residues. CDR3 nucleotides: TGCAGTGCTAGAGGGGGTGGAAACACCATATATTTT. Encoded protein: CSARGGGNTIYF.

Worth noting for this clonotype: One junction end does not reproduce the germline sequence, and a read error may be involved. In nucleotides, the CDR3 is TGTGCCAGCAGCTTAAGACAAAGGACAGGGGCAGGAGTTCTCTTT. The encoded protein is CASSLRQRTGAGVLF. The rearrangement uses TRBV11-3 and TRBJ1-1; 9 bases are shared with TRBD1. The CDR3 contains 15 residues. CDR1 is SGHNT and CDR2 is YENEEA in the germline V gene. The complete variable domain, with remaining parts taken from reference TRBV11-3 and TRBJ1-1, reads EAGVVQSPRYKIIEKKQPVAFWCNPISGHNTLYWYLQNLGQGPELLIRYENEEAVDDSQLPKDRFSAERLKGVDSTLKIQPAELGDSAVYLCASSLRQRTGAGVLFGQGTRLTVV.

This clonotype was observed many times. V usage is TRBV7-9 and J usage is TRBJ2-1, with a tentative D call TRBD1 (6 bases). Germline V gene lookup returns CDR1 SEHNR and CDR2 FQNEAQ (reference sequence). This CDR3 is built from 12 residues. V lost 4 bases and J 9 bases, leaving 10 bases between the germline ends. The CDR3 is CASSSQDSEQFF. As DNA, the CDR3 is TGTGCCAGCAGCTCTCAGGACAGTGAGCAGTTCTTC. Together with reference TRBV7-9 and TRBJ2-1, the CDR3 gives the full variable domain: DTGVSQNPRHKITKRGQNVTFRCDPISEHNRLYWYRQTLGQGPEFLTYFQNEAQLEKSRLLSDRFSAERPKGSFSTLEIQRTEQGDSAMYLCASSSQDSEQFFGPGTRLTVL.

Many counts were recorded for this clonotype. The CDR3 region has the DNA TGTGCCAGCAGCAGGGTGGGCAATCAGCCCCAGCATTTT. Encoded protein: CASSRVGNQPQHF. The rearrangement uses TRBV6-1 and TRBJ1-5, with D possibly matching TRBD1 (5 bases). The length of the CDR3 is 13 residues. The V gene lost 6 bases and the J gene lost 2 bases, with 8 bases spanning the gap. Germline-derived CDR1 and CDR2 are MNHNS and SASEGT.

This clonotype was recorded at least ten times. The J gene is TRBJ1-2, the V gene TRBV2; no reliable D call. The CDR3 runs 14 residues. V was cut by 4 bases and J by 6 bases, with 15 bases left in between. Looked up from germline, CDR1 is SNHLY and CDR2 is FYNNEI. CDR3 nucleotide sequence: TGTGCCAGCAGTGCTGGGGAGGAGGAACATGGCTACACCTTC. It is translated as CASSAGEEEHGYTF.

The V and J genes are TRBV7-3 and TRBJ2-3; possibly TRBD1 or TRBD2 for D (5 bases each). Trimming took 5 bases from V and 0 from J, leaving 21 bases between them. Germline V gene data show CDR1 as SGHTA and CDR2 as FQGTGA. The CDR3 runs 18 residues. The CDR3 DNA reads as TGTGCCAGCAGCCGCCCGGGACCGCCTATTTCTAGCACAGATACGCAGTATTTT. Its protein product is CASSRPGPPISSTDTQYF.

This clonotype has just a few counts. J is TRBJ1-5 and V is TRBV27; tentative D call: TRBD1 (5 bases). The CDR3 has 14 amino acids. The ends were cut back, 1 base at V and 7 bases at J, with 11 bases in the middle. From germline, CDR1 is MNHEY and CDR2 SMNVEV (reference sequence). The CDR3 DNA sequence: TGTGCCAGCAGTTTATTTCCCGGACACCAGCCCCAGCATTTT. Amino acid sequence: CASSLFPGHQPQHF.

The chain employs TRBV5-1 and TRBJ2-5; D possibly matches TRBD1 or TRBD2 (6 bases each). This CDR3 has 15 residues. The germline gives CDR1 SGHRS, CDR2 YFSETQ. V lost 5 bases to trimming and J lost 3 bases, with 17 bases between them. The CDR3 region has the DNA TGCGCCAGCAGACTCCCTACGGGGGCTAAAGAGACCCAGTACTTC. This encodes CASRLPTGAKETQYF.

In this sample, this clonotype turned up many times. V usage is TRBV6-2 or TRBV6-3 and J usage is TRBJ1-2; D is undetermined. The CDR3 is 13 residues long. The germline CDR1 and CDR2 sequences are MNHEY and SVGEGT. The V gene lost 6 bases and the J gene lost 2 bases, with 10 bases spanning the gap. The DNA of the CDR3 is TGTGCCAGCAGGTTAGACGGGAACTATGGCTACACCTTC. It codes for CASRLDGNYGYTF.

CDR3 bases: TGTGCCAGCAGCCCCCAACCGGCGACAGATACGCAGTATTTT. This translates into CASSPQPATDTQYF. This rearrangement joins TRBV7-3 to TRBJ2-3, with D unresolved. Germline V lookup: CDR1 SGHTA, CDR2 FQGTGA. The CDR3 length is 14 residues. Trimming shortened V by 5 bases and J by 3 bases, and 12 bases separated the two germline ends.

The chain recombines TRBV5-6 with TRBJ2-5; D is possibly TRBD1 (6 bases). Trimming cost V 5 bases and J 3 bases, with 8 bases left between them. Germline values: CDR1 SGHDT, CDR2 YYEEEE. The CDR3 is 12 amino acids. CDR3 region: CASRKGEETQYF. The CDR3 region has the DNA TGTGCCAGCAGGAAGGGGGAAGAGACCCAGTACTTC.

This clonotype was recorded a few times. V and J are TRBV7-9 and TRBJ2-6; D is undetermined. Germline CDR1 SEHNR, CDR2 FQNEAQ (reference sequence). The V end was cut by 3 bases, the J end by 0 bases, with 9 bases between. This CDR3 is built from 16 residues. The CDR3 loop is CASSFSFPSGANVLTF. The CDR3 DNA reads as TGTGCCAGCAGCTTCAGCTTCCCCTCTGGGGCCAACGTCCTGACTTTC.

This clonotype has more than one count but fewer than ten. The chain uses TRBV20-1 and TRBJ1-6; 8 nucleotides match TRBD1. Germline V lookup: CDR1 DFQATT, CDR2 SNEGSKA (reference sequence). CDR3 length: 14 residues. The junction had 7 bases not matched to a gene; V was cut back by 5 bases and J by 7 bases. In DNA form, the CDR3 reads TGCAGTGCTCCTACCGGACAGGGCAATTCACCCCTCCACTTT. Translation: CSAPTGQGNSPLHF.

This clonotype was seen many times. V and J are TRBV7-9 and TRBJ1-4; D gene ambiguous. There are 14 residues in the CDR3. V lost 1 base and J lost 4, with 7 bases in between. Germline V gives CDR1 SEHNR, CDR2 FQNEAQ (reference sequence). The CDR3 reads CASSLVPDNEKLFF. CDR3 DNA: TGTGCCAGCAGCTTAGTGCCGGATAATGAAAAACTGTTTTTT.

In its sample, this clonotype was seen many times. This chain connects TRBV6-2 or TRBV6-3 to TRBJ1-5, with unresolved D. The CDR3 loop spans 12 amino acids. V shed 2 bases and J shed 6 bases, with 5 bases lying between them. The V gene's germline CDR1 is MNHEY and CDR2 SVGEGT. The CDR3: CASSYPGQPQHF. In DNA form, the CDR3 reads TGTGCCAGCAGTTACCCCGGTCAGCCCCAGCATTTT.

This clonotype was recorded at least ten times. J is TRBJ2-3 and V is TRBV2; 13 nucleotides align to TRBD2. Trimming took 3 bases from V and 4 from J; bases not matched to a gene: 1. Germline assignment: CDR1 SNHLY and CDR2 FYNNEI. This CDR3 is built from 15 residues. The CDR3 region is CASSEGTSGADTQYF. CDR3 sequence (DNA): TGTGCCAGCAGTGAGGGGACTAGCGGGGCAGATACGCAGTATTTT. The whole variable domain, remainder taken from reference TRBV2 and TRBJ2-3, is EPEVTQTPSHQVTQMGQEVILRCVPISNHLYFYWYRQILGQKVEFLVSFYNNEISEKSEIFDDQFSVERPDGSNFTLKIRSTKLEDSAMYFCASSEGTSGADTQYFGPGTRLTVL.

The gene calls are TRBV30 and TRBJ2-2, with 9 bases aligning to TRBD1. J gave up 5 bases and V 0 bases, and 10 bases lay outside the gene matches. Germline lookup yields CDR1 GTSNPN and CDR2 SVGIG (reference sequence). The CDR3 is made up of 17 amino acids. As DNA, the CDR3 is TGTGCCTGGAGTGTAATAACGGGACAGGGTCGGACCGGGGAGCTGTTTTTT. Amino acid sequence: CAWSVITGQGRTGELFF.

This rearrangement joins TRBV6-1 to TRBJ2-1, with a possible D match to TRBD1 (6 bases). CDR3 size: 14 residues. V was pared by 7 bases and J by 2 bases, with 12 bases between. Germline assignment: CDR1 MNHNS and CDR2 SASEGT. CDR3 amino acids: CASNREEAYNEQFF. In DNA, the CDR3 is TGTGCCAGCAACAGGGAAGAGGCCTACAATGAGCAGTTCTTC.

This clonotype was found many times. The chain couples TRBV6-1 to TRBJ2-7, with D uncertain. The CDR3 is made up of 16 amino acids. CDR1 and CDR2 from the germline V gene are MNHNS and SASEGT. V was cut by 6 bases and J by 3 bases, with 21 bases left in between. The CDR3 nucleotides are TGTGCCAGCAGACCAATTACGGGTGGGGATGTCTACGAGCAGTACTTC. Encoded protein: CASRPITGGDVYEQYF.

The V and J genes are TRBV12-5 and TRBJ2-1; 8 positions agree with TRBD2. The CDR3 has 14 residues. Germline V lookup: CDR1 LGHNT, CDR2 FRNRAP. The ends lost 4 bases at V and 8 bases at J; junction bases unmatched: 7. CDR3 amino acids: CASGYGRGQDEQFF. The CDR3 DNA sequence: TGTGCTAGTGGTTACGGGAGGGGCCAGGATGAGCAGTTCTTC. The full variable domain, its missing parts supplied by reference TRBV12-5 and TRBJ2-1, is DARVTQTPRHKVTEMGQEVTMRCQPILGHNTVFWYRQTMMQGLELLAYFRNRAPLDDSGMPKDRFSAEMPDATLATLKIQPSEPRDSAVYFCASGYGRGQDEQFFGPGTRLTVL.